Listed below are T cell receptor beta chains from one sample, sequenced in a study of blood T cell repertoires in COVID-19. Method: immunoSEQ multiplex PCR; TCRdb's copy keeps in-frame clones and lacks some. Seen here are more than 400,000 clones, roughly 88% observed once, and the top ten hold about 0.57%. The sequencing sample was made of PBMCs or T cells enriched from blood (not recorded which). These receptors all come from a man younger than 30 who had recovered from COVID-19. The CDR3 runs from the conserved cysteine through the conserved F or W. The D gene is left open where the match is weak.

j_call d_call v_call cdr3_aa cdr3_nt
TRBJ1-1 NA TRBV5-1 CASSVQEMNTEAFF TGCGCCAGCAGCGTACAGGAAATGAACACTGAAGCTTTCTTT
TRBJ1-1 TRBD1 TRBV7-9 CASSLNDRALLGAFF TGTGCCAGCAGCTTAAACGACAGGGCCCTTCTTGGAGCTTTCTTT
TRBJ1-1 NA TRBV6-5 CASSYGPDTEAFF TGTGCCAGCAGTTACGGGCCAGACACTGAAGCTTTCTTT
TRBJ2-7 NA TRBV9 CASRASGSYEQYF TGTGCCAGCAGAGCGAGTGGGTCCTACGAGCAGTACTTC
TRBJ2-3 TRBD1 TRBV18 CASSPPEPRGIGTDTQYF TGTGCCAGCTCACCACCGGAACCCAGGGGGATAGGAACAGATACGCAGTATTTT
TRBJ2-2 TRBD2 TRBV7-9 CASSPLPSGYTGELFF TGTGCCAGCAGCCCGCTCCCTAGCGGATACACCGGGGAGCTGTTTTTT
TRBJ1-1 NA TRBV6-5 CASSLRVNTEAFF TGTGCCAGCAGCCTCAGGGTGAACACTGAAGCTTTCTTT
TRBJ2-3 TRBD2 TRBV29-1 CSVGLAGLPDTQYF TGCAGCGTTGGACTAGCGGGATTGCCAGATACGCAGTATTTT
TRBJ2-7 TRBD1 TRBV4-1 CASSQTGGNYYEQYF TGCGCCAGCAGCCAGACAGGGGGCAATTACTACGAGCAGTACTTC
TRBJ1-1 NA TRBV19 CASRATSRGPNTEAFF TGTGCCAGTAGGGCTACGAGCAGGGGACCAAACACTGAAGCTTTCTTT
TRBJ1-1 NA TRBV10-1 CASSSGAEAFF TGCGCCAGCAGCTCCGGGGCTGAAGCTTTCTTT
TRBJ2-6 NA TRBV5-1 CASSLGAAGANVLTF TGCGCCAGCAGTCTGGGGGCGGCTGGGGCCAACGTCCTGACTTTC
TRBJ1-6 TRBD1 TRBV6-5 CASRDRANNSPLHF TGTGCCAGCAGGGACAGGGCGAATAATTCACCCCTCCACTTT
TRBJ1-6 TRBD1 TRBV11-2 CASSGWTGSNSPLHF TGTGCCAGCAGCGGGTGGACAGGGTCAAATTCACCCCTCCACTTT
TRBJ1-1 NA TRBV3-1/TRBV3-2 CASSQVGGTEAFF TGTGCCAGCAGCCAAGTTGGCGGGACTGAAGCTTTCTTT
TRBJ1-6 TRBD1 TRBV7-3 CASSLETGGHSPLHF TGTGCCAGCAGCTTAGAAACAGGGGGTCATTCACCCCTCCACTTT
TRBJ2-5 TRBD2 TRBV15 CATSRDLWGGGQETQYF TGTGCCACCAGCAGAGATCTGTGGGGCGGGGGGCAAGAGACCCAGTACTTC
TRBJ2-5 NA TRBV24-1 CATLRGSHGTQYF TGTGCCACCCTAAGGGGGTCCCACGGGACCCAGTACTTC
TRBJ1-1 TRBD1 TRBV2 CASRKTGETEAFF TGTGCCAGCAGGAAGACAGGGGAGACTGAAGCTTTCTTT